What follows describes a single T cell receptor (beta chain). Which cohort a participant joined came from the clinical history participants gave. This record belongs to a study of blood T cell repertoires in COVID-19. About the research overall: PBMCs, B-cell-depleted T cells, or T cells were the source of the cDNA or gDNA that made up the material.

Measured with immunoSEQ multiplex PCR; TCRdb has only the in-frame clones, and not every one. The sample comprises roughly 180,000 clones, about nine tenths of which are singletons, and around 2% rests with the top ten. Looked up from germline, CDR1 is MNHEY and CDR2 is SVGEGT. CDR3 length: 13 residues. V was pared by 4 bases and J by 3 bases, with 7 bases between. This TCR was recovered from a woman aged 30 to 39 who had recovered from COVID-19. Sequences were obtained from PBMCs or T cells enriched from blood (not recorded which). J is TRBJ1-3 and V is TRBV6-2 or TRBV6-3; unclear D gene. This CDR3 reads CASSSFLGNTIYF. The CDR3 DNA reads as TGTGCCAGCAGTTCCTTCCTTGGAAACACCATATATTTT.